This T cell receptor (beta chain) was profiled in a study of blood T cell repertoires in COVID-19. Study background: T cells, B-cell-depleted T cells, or PBMCs provided the cDNA or gDNA that served as material.

Germline V CDR1 and CDR2: SGHVS, FQNEAQ. Trimming removed 5 bases from V and 7 bases from J, with 20 bases in between. The CDR3 extends over 16 amino acids. Original analysis: Amplification from reference gene primers served as the basis for estimated nucleated cell counts. TCRdb's copy holds only in-frame clones and misses some; the assay was immunoSEQ multiplex PCR. D and trimming come from the DNA, and the V and J calls and clone size come from that table. The sample yields 40,000 to 55,000 clones, approximately 90% seen once. The source of this sequence is a man aged 50 to 59 with active COVID-19. The V call is TRBV7-8, the J call TRBJ2-2; D perhaps matches TRBD1 (6 bases). Sequencing used peripheral blood. In DNA, the CDR3 is TGTGCCAGCAGCCAGAGGGCAGGGGCTGGAAGCGGGGAGCTGTTTTTT. Its protein is CASSQRAGAGSGELFF.